The 17 T cell receptor beta chains below come from one sample, sequenced in a study of T cells expressing NK-cell markers. Following a re-call of the 5' RACE reads, TCRdb has one entry per CDR3 protein and lacks DNA. This table lists 300,000 to 450,000 distinct CDR3 sequences. Specimen: blood T cells: a sorted CD56 or NKG2C T cell subset, CD4+ or CD8+ T cells, or bulk PBMC T cells (not recorded which). The receptor source for this set is a man aged 18 to 69 in good health.

The genes are TRBV6-2 or TRBV6-3 and TRBJ2-3; TCRdb returns TRBD2, unconfirmable since there is no DNA. The CDR3 totals 13 residues. The germline gives CDR1 MNHEY, CDR2 SVGEGT. CDR3 in amino acids: CASCPAGGRTQYF.

The chain recombines TRBV5-1 with TRBJ1-1; no DNA is available, so the TRBD1 call from TCRdb remains unchecked. Germline CDR1 SGHRS, CDR2 YFSETQ. This CDR3 has 14 residues. CDR3 protein: CASSSTGEDTEAFF.

V gene TRBV3-1 combines with J gene TRBJ2-2; as DNA is missing, the TRBD2 call by TCRdb cannot be tested. The CDR3 extends over 16 amino acids. The V gene's germline CDR1 is LGHDT and CDR2 YNNKEL (reference sequence). The CDR3 spells CASSPIRLAGPGELFF.

This chain uses TRBV19 with TRBJ1-2. Germline CDR1 LNHDA, CDR2 SQIVND (reference sequence). This CDR3 region has 14 residues. The CDR3 region is CASSIDALRYGYTF.

The gene calls are TRBV10-3 and TRBJ1-5; TCRdb reports TRBD1, a call that lacks DNA to check it against. The CDR3 runs to 16 residues. Germline V gives CDR1 ENHRY, CDR2 SYGVKD. This chain's CDR3 is CAISEAASPAYQPQHF.

The V and J genes are TRBV27 and TRBJ2-7; TCRdb proposes TRBD1, but this gene call is untestable without DNA. CDR3 length: 15 amino acids. Germline CDR1 reads MNHEY; CDR2 reads SMNVEV (reference sequence). The chain's CDR3 is CASSLGGTGGIEQYF.

This rearrangement joins TRBV7-8 to TRBJ1-1. Germline V gene sequence: CDR1 SGHVS, CDR2 FQNEAQ. CDR3 length equals 16 residues. This CDR3 is CASSLVSTKANTEAFF.

This rearrangement joins TRBV11-1 to TRBJ2-1; the TCRdb call, TRBD2, lacks DNA for checking. This CDR3 is built from 15 residues. In germline, CDR1 is SGHAT, CDR2 FQDESV (reference sequence). CDR3 in amino acids: CASSPEASGVVEQFF.

This chain links TRBV18 with TRBJ2-5; TCRdb's D call of TRBD1 is untestable without DNA. The V gene's germline CDR1 is KGHSH and CDR2 LQKENI. The CDR3 sequence is 16 residues long. The CDR3 protein is CASSLNPGTGVETQYF.

The genes are TRBV7-8 and TRBJ1-2; TCRdb designates TRBD1, a call that cannot be tested without DNA. The germline V gene encodes CDR1 SGHVS and CDR2 FQNEAQ. The CDR3 covers 12 residues. The chain's CDR3 is CASSLAGGGYTF.

The rearrangement uses TRBV2 and TRBJ2-7; checking the TCRdb D call of TRBD2 is not possible without DNA. Germline assignment: CDR1 SNHLY and CDR2 FYNNEI. The CDR3 sequence is 12 residues long. The CDR3 protein is CASGRKRDEQYF.

This chain uses TRBV11-2 with TRBJ2-3; there is no DNA to check the TCRdb D call of TRBD1. The CDR3 consists of 16 residues. Germline V CDR1 and CDR2: SGHAT, FQNNGV. The CDR3 loop reads CASSVWDRFLVDTQYF.

The gene calls are TRBV10-3 and TRBJ2-3; TCRdb calls TRBD1, which cannot be checked without DNA. Germline V gene lookup returns CDR1 ENHRY and CDR2 SYGVKD. The CDR3 consists of 16 residues. The CDR3 region is CAISDPVADRVDTQYF.

The genes are TRBV18 and TRBJ1-1. CDR3 length equals 16 residues. Germline CDR1 KGHSH, CDR2 LQKENI. This CDR3 reads CASSPPDSRMNTEAFF. The full variable domain, its missing parts supplied by reference TRBV18 and TRBJ1-1, is NAGVMQNPRHLVRRRGQEARLRCSPMKGHSHVYWYRQLPEEGLKFMVYLQKENIIDESGMPKERFSAEFPKEGPSILRIQQVVRGDSAAYFCASSPPDSRMNTEAFFGQGTRLTVV.

V usage is TRBV7-2 and J usage is TRBJ1-1; the D call from TCRdb, TRBD1, cannot be confirmed without DNA. Germline V gene data show CDR1 as SGHTA and CDR2 as FQGNSA. This CDR3 contains 13 residues. CDR3 in amino acids: CASSPSPGGRAFF.

V and J are TRBV4-2 and TRBJ2-1; TCRdb indicates TRBD1, and absent DNA this call remains unverified. CDR1 and CDR2 (germline): LGHNA, YNFKEQ. CDR3 size: 15 residues. The CDR3 sequence is CASSQLRRGQNEQFF.

J is TRBJ2-3 and V is TRBV18; as DNA is missing, the TRBD2 call by TCRdb cannot be tested. CDR1 is KGHSH, CDR2 LQKENI, per germline. The CDR3 extends over 17 amino acids. The CDR3 loop reads CASSPPRTSGNTDTQYF.